These 16 T cell receptor beta chains originate from one sample sequenced in a study of read filtering for tumor transcriptome and immune sequencing. From approximately 430 ng of RNA, a library with molecular barcoded alpha/delta and beta/gamma adaptors was made. TCRdb itself ran the reads through MiXCR, one entry per CDR3 protein. The table has about 86,000 distinct CDR3 sequences, over 9% seen once. The material sequenced was a population of CD138-negative cells sorted from bone marrow. These receptors originate from a donor at least 40 years old with multiple myeloma.

This clonotype has a count of ten or more. The CDR3 reads CSARDQLLNTEAFF. CDR3 in DNA: TGCAGTGCTAGAGATCAGCTGCTGAACACTGAAGCTTTCTTT. This chain joins TRBV20-1 and TRBJ1-1, with D unclear. Looked up from germline, CDR1 is DFQATT and CDR2 is SNEGSKA (reference sequence). Trimming removed 0 bases from V and 0 bases from J, with 8 bases in between. The CDR3 is 14 amino acids.

The sample holds many counts of this clonotype. This chain joins TRBV3-1 and TRBJ2-2; no definite D call. Germline V gene data show CDR1 as LGHDT and CDR2 as YNNKEL (reference sequence). This CDR3 comprises 14 residues. V gave up 7 bases and J gave up 4 bases, with 13 bases separating them. The CDR3 nucleotides are TGTGCCAGCACCAACAGTCCCTTCACCGGGGAGCTGTTTTTT. Protein sequence: CASTNSPFTGELFF.

This clonotype was detected many times. The genes are TRBV5-1 and TRBJ2-7; 8 bases map to TRBD2. J was trimmed by 3 bases and V by 7 bases; bases with no gene match: 9. Germline CDR1 is SGHRS and CDR2 is YFSETQ. The CDR3 is made up of 14 amino acids. The CDR3 DNA sequence: TGCGCCAGCGCCGATAGCGGGGCCCGCTACGAGCAGTACTTC. It codes for CASADSGARYEQYF.

Note on this clonotype: In this CDR3 the conserved last residue, phenylalanine or tryptophan, is missing, so a read error is likely. The chain carries TRBV28 and TRBJ2-3, with no clear D. V dropped 3 bases and J dropped 5 bases, with 3 bases sitting between them. Germline CDR1 reads MDHEN; CDR2 reads SYDVKM. The CDR3 is 11 amino acids. The CDR3 sequence is CASSFQDTQYL. CDR3 in DNA: TGTGCCAGCAGTTTCCAAGATACGCAGTATCTT.

This clonotype appeared many times. The gene calls are TRBV12-3 or TRBV12-4 and TRBJ2-5; D is ambiguous. This CDR3 spans 15 amino acids. V lost 4 bases and J lost 5, with 17 bases in between. The DNA for the CDR3 is TGTGCCAGCAGTTCGAGAGAAGGGTTGGGTGAGACCCAGTACTTC. Amino acids: CASSSREGLGETQYF.

This clonotype was counted ten times or more. V usage is TRBV10-3 and J usage is TRBJ2-1; 9 bases agree with TRBD2. Germline V lookup: CDR1 ENHRY, CDR2 SYGVKD. The J segment lost 7 bases and the V segment lost 11 bases, leaving 12 bases of the junction unmatched. The CDR3 consists of 14 residues. The CDR3 DNA is TGTGCCTCGAATAGCGGGAGTTTTAGGAATGAGCAGTTCTTC. Translating it yields CASNSGSFRNEQFF.

Concerning this clonotype: One base away lies a much larger clone, so this may be a sequencing read error. The rearrangement links TRBV30 to TRBJ2-1; D is unresolved. CDR1 is GTSNPN, CDR2 SVGIG, per germline (reference sequence). This CDR3 is built from 12 residues. The CDR3 bases are TGTGCCTGGAAGGGCACAAACAAGGAGCAGTTCTTC. It translates to CAWKGTNKEQFF.

This clonotype was seen ten or more times. The chain combines TRBV28 with TRBJ2-1, with D possibly matching TRBD1 (8 bases). The CDR3 is 16 amino acids. V was pared by 2 bases and J by 7 bases, with 18 bases between. Germline V lookup: CDR1 MDHEN, CDR2 SYDVKM. CDR3 bases: TGTGCCAGCAGTTTACCAGGCGGACAGGGAGGGAATGAGCAGTTCTTC. Its translation is CASSLPGGQGGNEQFF. Full variable domain (outside the CDR3, taken from reference TRBV28 and TRBJ2-1): DVKVTQSSRYLVKRTGEKVFLECVQDMDHENMFWYRQDPGLGLRLIYFSYDVKMKEKGDIPEGYSVSREKKERFSLILESASTNQTSMYLCASSLPGGQGGNEQFFGPGTRLTVL.

The chain links TRBV6-1 to TRBJ1-5; tentatively, D is TRBD1 (5 bases). The CDR3 is made up of 15 amino acids. Germline V gene lookup returns CDR1 MNHNS and CDR2 SASEGT. V shed 6 bases and J shed 3 bases, with 15 bases lying between them. The CDR3 protein is CASREQAQSNQPQHF. In nucleotides, the CDR3 is TGTGCCAGCAGGGAACAGGCTCAGTCCAATCAGCCCCAGCATTTT.

There are a few counts of this clonotype. The V and J genes are TRBV7-8 and TRBJ1-1; a possible D gene is TRBD1 (6 bases). Germline V gene lookup returns CDR1 SGHVS and CDR2 FQNEAQ. V lost 5 bases and J 1 base, leaving 14 bases between the germline ends. CDR3 size: 15 residues. Here the CDR3 DNA reads TGTGCCAGCAGCGCCATACAGGGCCCGAACACTGAAGCTTTCTTT. It specifies CASSAIQGPNTEAFF.

The chain combines TRBV6-5 with TRBJ2-5; 11 nucleotides match TRBD1. Germline-derived CDR1 and CDR2 are MNHEY and SVGAGI. After removal of 4 bases from V and 5 bases from J, the junction contained 3 bases not matched to a gene. This CDR3 region has 14 residues. CDR3 DNA sequence: TGTGCCAGCAGTTGGGACAGGGGGTCGGAGACCCAGTACTTC. Its translation is CASSWDRGSETQYF.

In its sample, this clonotype was seen many times. The rearrangement uses TRBV10-2 and TRBJ2-1; 14 bases fit TRBD2. Germline V gives CDR1 WSHSY, CDR2 SAAADI. The CDR3 sequence is 13 residues long. The J segment lost 7 bases and the V segment lost 8 bases, leaving 1 base of the junction unmatched. CDR3 DNA sequence: TGCGCCAGCGGGACTAGCGGGAGAAATGAGCAGTTCTTC. Protein product: CASGTSGRNEQFF.

This clonotype was recorded at least ten times. The gene calls are TRBV29-1 and TRBJ1-1; D might be TRBD1 (6 bases). Germline CDR1 and CDR2: SQVTM and ANQGSEA. The ends were cut back, 3 bases at V and 4 bases at J, with 12 bases in the middle. This CDR3 has 13 amino acids. The chain's CDR3 is CSVDGGRGTEAFF. The DNA of the CDR3 is TGCAGCGTTGACGGGGGCCGAGGCACTGAAGCTTTCTTT.

This clonotype has just a few counts. A much larger clone differs from this one at a single base, so this may be a read error. This chain connects TRBV7-8 to TRBJ2-3; the D gene is possibly TRBD2 (6 bases). Germline assignment: CDR1 SGHVS and CDR2 FQNEAQ. The CDR3 length is 15 residues. The CDR3 DNA sequence: TGTGCCAGCAGCTTACAGCGGGTCAGCACAGGTACGCAGTATTTT. Protein product: CASSLQRVSTGTQYF.

V gene TRBV28 combines with J gene TRBJ1-1; D gene ambiguous. V dropped 5 bases and J dropped 4 bases, with 17 bases sitting between them. This CDR3 contains 15 residues. Germline CDR1 is MDHEN and CDR2 is SYDVKM. The CDR3 nucleotides read TGTGCCAGCAGTCAGCGTCCCCTCGGGGTCACTGAAGCTTTCTTT. Translating it yields CASSQRPLGVTEAFF.

V and J are TRBV28 and TRBJ2-5; maybe TRBD2 (6 bases). From germline, CDR1 is MDHEN and CDR2 SYDVKM. The CDR3 sequence is 15 residues long. Trimming left V 3 bases short and J 5 bases short, with 16 bases between. The CDR3 protein is CASSLGGRHRETQYF. The CDR3 region has the DNA TGTGCCAGCAGTTTGGGTGGGAGGCATCGGGAGACCCAGTACTTC.